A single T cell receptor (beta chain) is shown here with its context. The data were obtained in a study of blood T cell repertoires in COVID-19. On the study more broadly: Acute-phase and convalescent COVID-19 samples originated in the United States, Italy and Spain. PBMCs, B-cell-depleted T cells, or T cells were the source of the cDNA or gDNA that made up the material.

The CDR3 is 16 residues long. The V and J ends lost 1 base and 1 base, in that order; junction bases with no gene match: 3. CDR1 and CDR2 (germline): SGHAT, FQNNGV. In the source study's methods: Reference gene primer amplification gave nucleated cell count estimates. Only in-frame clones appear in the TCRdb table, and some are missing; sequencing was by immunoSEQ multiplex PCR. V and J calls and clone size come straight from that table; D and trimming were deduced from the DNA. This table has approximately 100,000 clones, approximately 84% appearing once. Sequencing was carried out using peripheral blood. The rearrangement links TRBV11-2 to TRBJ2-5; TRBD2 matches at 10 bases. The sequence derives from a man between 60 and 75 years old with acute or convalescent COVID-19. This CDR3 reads CASSLGAGGVQETQYF. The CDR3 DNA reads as TGTGCCAGCAGCTTAGGAGCGGGGGGGGTCCAAGAGACCCAGTACTTC.